Listed below are T cell receptor beta chains from one sample, sequenced in a study of CD8 T cells in ankylosing spondylitis. From the 5' RACE reads, TCRdb called clonotypes with MiXCR, one entry per CDR3 protein. This sample has under 150,000 distinct CDR3 sequences, with roughly 15% found just once. Sequences were obtained from blood, either unsorted or a sorted T cell fraction (not recorded which). The receptors derive from a male donor with ankylosing spondylitis. Each CDR3 is given with its conserved first and last residue. The order of the fields is clone size, J gene, D gene, V gene, CDR3 protein, CDR3 DNA. The D gene is left open where the match is weak. Clone size, where shown, is once, few, many, or a class for clones that have expanded.

. | TRBJ2-5 | TRBD1 | TRBV9 | CASSVSGGKETQYF | TGTGCCAGCAGCGTGTCAGGGGGCAAAGAGACCCAGTACTTC
few | TRBJ2-7 | TRBD2 | TRBV10-2 | CASSELVSGYYEQYF | TGCGCCAGCAGTGAGTTGGTTAGCGGGTATTACGAGCAGTACTTC
. | TRBJ2-5 | . | TRBV5-1 | CASSSYGETQYF | TGCGCCAGCTCGTCGTACGGAGAGACCCAGTACTTC
. | TRBJ2-7 | . | TRBV15 | CATSRVAGSQVGSYEQYF | TGTGCCACCAGCAGGGTGGCCGGTAGTCAGGTCGGGTCCTACGAGCAGTACTTC
few | TRBJ2-7 | TRBD2 | TRBV7-9 | CASSQATDPGLAREYF | TGTGCCAGCAGCCAGGCCACTGATCCGGGACTAGCGAGAGAGTACTTC
. | TRBJ2-3 | TRBD2 | TRBV20-1 | CSASPREGRRDTQYF | TGCAGTGCTTCACCCCGGGAGGGCCGTAGAGATACGCAGTATTTT
few | TRBJ2-1 | . | TRBV29-1 | CSVALASYNEQFF | TGCAGCGTTGCTCTCGCGTCCTACAATGAGCAGTTCTTC
. | TRBJ2-1 | TRBD1 | TRBV27 | CASSRTGVGEQFF | TGTGCCAGCAGTAGAACAGGGGTTGGGGAGCAGTTCTTC
. | TRBJ2-1 | . | TRBV28 | CASSLGTPNEQFF | TGTGCCAGCAGTCTCGGGACTCCAAATGAGCAGTTCTTC
few | TRBJ2-7 | . | TRBV28 | CASSLIINEQYF | TGTGCCAGCAGTTTAATTATCAACGAGCAGTACTTC
few | TRBJ2-1 | . | TRBV7-8 | CASSLGSGLYNEQFF | TGTGCCAGCAGCTTAGGGAGCGGGCTCTACAATGAGCAGTTCTTC
. | TRBJ2-2 | TRBD2 | TRBV29-1 | CSVTRRVGTSGSVGIPGELFF | TGCAGCGTTACCCGGAGGGTTGGGACTAGCGGGAGTGTGGGAATACCTGGGGAGCTGTTTTTT
. | TRBJ2-3 | . | TRBV15 | CATSGPDRPTDTQYF | TGTGCCACCAGCGGGCCTGACAGGCCCACAGATACGCAGTATTTT
many | TRBJ2-1 | TRBD2 | TRBV12-3/TRBV12-4 | CASSPLAGGHSYNEQFF | TGTGCCAGCAGTCCCCTAGCGGGAGGGCACAGTTACAATGAGCAGTTCTTC
. | TRBJ2-7 | . | TRBV10-3 | CAITLDKSYEQYF | TGTGCCATCACTCTGGACAAATCCTACGAGCAGTACTTC
few | TRBJ2-7 | TRBD1 | TRBV4-1 | CASSHPGQGFEQYF | TGCGCCAGCAGCCACCCCGGACAGGGGTTCGAGCAGTACTTC
. | TRBJ2-7 | . | TRBV7-9 | CASSPNMRSYEQYF | TGTGCCAGCAGCCCGAACATGCGCTCCTACGAGCAGTACTTC
few | TRBJ2-2 | TRBD2 | TRBV25-1 | CATSGSNGELFF | TGTGCTACTAGCGGGAGTAACGGGGAGCTGTTTTTT
many | TRBJ2-7 | TRBD1 | TRBV7-2 | CASSPRTGGVYEQYF | TGTGCCAGCAGCCCGAGGACAGGGGGCGTCTACGAGCAGTACTTC
. | TRBJ2-1 | TRBD2 | TRBV11-1 | CASSLYRLAGGFNEQFF | TGTGCCAGCAGCCTATATCGTCTAGCGGGAGGCTTCAATGAGCAGTTCTTC
. | TRBJ2-1 | TRBD2 | TRBV12-3/TRBV12-4 | CASRIAGGRYNEQFF | TGTGCCAGCAGGATAGCGGGAGGGCGCTACAATGAGCAGTTCTTC
. | TRBJ1-2 | TRBD1 | TRBV5-1 | CASRQDSGQGYGYTF | TGCGCCAGCAGACAAGATTCGGGACAGGGCTATGGCTACACCTTC
. | TRBJ2-1 | . | TRBV4-1 | CASSQDHGLEQFF | TGCGCCAGCAGCCAAGATCACGGGTTAGAGCAGTTCTTC
few | TRBJ2-5 | TRBD2 | TRBV4-3 | CASSQGSGLQETQYF | TGCGCCAGCAGCCAAGGGTCGGGACTACAAGAGACCCAGTACTTC
. | TRBJ1-2 | . | TRBV2 | CASKVNYGYTF | TGTGCCAGCAAGGTTAACTATGGCTACACCTTC
many | TRBJ2-3 | TRBD2 | TRBV29-1 | CSVNPTGGRSSDTQYF | TGCAGCGTTAACCCGACCGGCGGGAGAAGTTCAGATACGCAGTATTTT
. | TRBJ2-3 | TRBD2 | TRBV3-1 | CARSPASGRARRNADTQYF | TGTGCCCGCAGTCCCGCTAGCGGGAGGGCCCGGCGGAACGCAGATACGCAGTATTTT
. | TRBJ2-4 | . | TRBV4-1 | CASSQVLDWGKNIQYF | TGCGCCAGCAGCCAAGTCCTGGATTGGGGCAAAAACATTCAGTACTTC
many | TRBJ2-3 | TRBD2 | TRBV4-1 | CASSRLATDTQYF | TGCGCCAGCAGTCGACTAGCAACAGATACGCAGTATTTT
. | TRBJ2-7 | . | TRBV28 | CASSLVRASYEQYF | TGTGCCAGCAGTTTGGTCAGAGCCTCCTACGAGCAGTACTTC
few | TRBJ2-7 | TRBD2 | TRBV9 | CASSPWVGLASYEQYF | TGTGCCAGCAGCCCCTGGGTGGGACTAGCCTCCTACGAGCAGTACTTC
few | TRBJ1-1 | . | TRBV29-1 | CSVEDLGRQNTEAFF | TGCAGCGTTGAAGATCTAGGCAGGCAGAACACTGAAGCTTTCTTT
. | TRBJ2-7 | . | TRBV29-1 | CSVDWGQNEQYF | TGCAGCGTTGACTGGGGGCAGAACGAGCAGTACTTC
. | TRBJ1-6 | TRBD1 | TRBV5-1 | CASSPDRGRNSPLHF | TGCGCCAGCAGTCCAGACAGGGGGCGAAATTCACCCCTCCACTTT
. | TRBJ2-5 | . | TRBV28 | CASSSILISGNSIQETQYF | TGTGCCAGCAGTTCGATCCTTATATCGGGCAATTCAATTCAAGAGACCCAGTACTTC
. | TRBJ1-1 | . | TRBV27 | CASRWGVHAFF | TGTGCCAGCAGATGGGGGGTGCACGCTTTCTTT
few | TRBJ2-7 | TRBD2 | TRBV27 | CASSLESSGLAGYEQYF | TGTGCCAGCAGTTTAGAGTCCAGCGGACTAGCGGGGTACGAGCAGTACTTC
many | TRBJ1-1 | . | TRBV29-1 | CSVEEAGFEAFF | TGCAGCGTTGAGGAGGCCGGGTTTGAAGCTTTCTTT